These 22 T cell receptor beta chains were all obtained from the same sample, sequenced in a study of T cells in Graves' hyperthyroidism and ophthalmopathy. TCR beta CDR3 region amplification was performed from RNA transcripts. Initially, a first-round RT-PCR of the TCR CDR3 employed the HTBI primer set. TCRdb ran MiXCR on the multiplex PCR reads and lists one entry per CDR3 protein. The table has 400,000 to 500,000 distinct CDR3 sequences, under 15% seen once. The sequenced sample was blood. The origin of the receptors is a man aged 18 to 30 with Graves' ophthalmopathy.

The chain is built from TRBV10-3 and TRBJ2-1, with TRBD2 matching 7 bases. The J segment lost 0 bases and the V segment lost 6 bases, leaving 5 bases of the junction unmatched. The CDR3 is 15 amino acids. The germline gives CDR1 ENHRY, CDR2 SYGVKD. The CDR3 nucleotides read TGTGCCATCAGAATGCGCGGGGGCTCCTACAATGAGCAGTTCTTC. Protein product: CAIRMRGGSYNEQFF.

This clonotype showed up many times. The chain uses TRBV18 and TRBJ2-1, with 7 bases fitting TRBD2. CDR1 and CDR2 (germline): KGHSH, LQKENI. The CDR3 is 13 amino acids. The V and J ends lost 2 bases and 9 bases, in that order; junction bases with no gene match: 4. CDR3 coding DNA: TGTGCCAGCTCACCAACGGGAGGTGGTGAGCAGTTCTTC. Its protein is CASSPTGGGEQFF.

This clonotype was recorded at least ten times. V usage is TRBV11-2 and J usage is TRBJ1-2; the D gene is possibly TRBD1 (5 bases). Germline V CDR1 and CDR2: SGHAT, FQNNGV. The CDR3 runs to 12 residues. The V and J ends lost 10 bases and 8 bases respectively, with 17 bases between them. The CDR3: CATPGGIRGYTF. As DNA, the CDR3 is TGTGCCACCCCTGGGGGGATTAGGGGCTACACCTTC.

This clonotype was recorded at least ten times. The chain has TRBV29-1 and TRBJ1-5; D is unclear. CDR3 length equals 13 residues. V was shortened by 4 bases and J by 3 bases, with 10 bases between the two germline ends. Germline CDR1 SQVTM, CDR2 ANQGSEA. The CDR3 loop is CSVGQVLNQPQHF. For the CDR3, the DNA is TGCAGCGTTGGGCAGGTTCTCAATCAGCCCCAGCATTTT.

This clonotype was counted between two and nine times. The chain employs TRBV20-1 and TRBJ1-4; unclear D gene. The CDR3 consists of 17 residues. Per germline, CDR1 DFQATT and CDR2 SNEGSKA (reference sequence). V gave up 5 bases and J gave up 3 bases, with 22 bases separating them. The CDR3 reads CSASIVAPRVPNEKLFF. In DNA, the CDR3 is TGCAGTGCTTCTATCGTTGCCCCGCGGGTTCCTAATGAAAAACTGTTTTTT.

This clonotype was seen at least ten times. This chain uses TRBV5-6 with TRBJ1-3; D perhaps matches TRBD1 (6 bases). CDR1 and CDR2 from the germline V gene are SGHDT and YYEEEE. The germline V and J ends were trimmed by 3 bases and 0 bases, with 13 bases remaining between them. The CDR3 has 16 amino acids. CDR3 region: CASSSWTESSGNTIYF. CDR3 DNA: TGTGCCAGCAGCTCCTGGACAGAGAGCTCTGGAAACACCATATATTTT.

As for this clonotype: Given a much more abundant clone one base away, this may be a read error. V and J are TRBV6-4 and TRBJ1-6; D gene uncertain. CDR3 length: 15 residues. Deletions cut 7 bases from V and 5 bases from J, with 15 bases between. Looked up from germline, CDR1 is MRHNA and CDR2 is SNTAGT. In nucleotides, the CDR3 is TGTGCCAGCACCCTTGGTGGATCCCATAATTCACCCCTCCACTTT. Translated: CASTLGGSHNSPLHF.

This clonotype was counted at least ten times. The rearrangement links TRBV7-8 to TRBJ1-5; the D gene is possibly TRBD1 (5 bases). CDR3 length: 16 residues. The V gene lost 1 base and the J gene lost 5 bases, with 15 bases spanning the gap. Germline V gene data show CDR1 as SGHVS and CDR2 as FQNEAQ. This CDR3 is CASSLVPGPFYQPQHF. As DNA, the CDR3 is TGTGCCAGCAGCTTAGTTCCGGGACCATTCTATCAGCCCCAGCATTTT.

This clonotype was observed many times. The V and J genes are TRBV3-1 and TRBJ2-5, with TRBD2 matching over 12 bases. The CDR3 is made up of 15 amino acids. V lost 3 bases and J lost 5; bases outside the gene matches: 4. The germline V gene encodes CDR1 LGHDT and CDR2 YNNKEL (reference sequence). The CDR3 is CASSQTSGSVETQYF. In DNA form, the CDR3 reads TGTGCCAGCAGCCAGACTAGCGGGAGCGTCGAGACCCAGTACTTC.

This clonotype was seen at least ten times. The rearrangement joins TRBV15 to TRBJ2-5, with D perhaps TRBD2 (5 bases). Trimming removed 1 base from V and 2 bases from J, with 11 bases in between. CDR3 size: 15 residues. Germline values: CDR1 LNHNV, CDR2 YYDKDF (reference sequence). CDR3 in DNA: TGTGCCACCAGCAGAGGAAACGGGATTCAAGAGACCCAGTACTTC. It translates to CATSRGNGIQETQYF.

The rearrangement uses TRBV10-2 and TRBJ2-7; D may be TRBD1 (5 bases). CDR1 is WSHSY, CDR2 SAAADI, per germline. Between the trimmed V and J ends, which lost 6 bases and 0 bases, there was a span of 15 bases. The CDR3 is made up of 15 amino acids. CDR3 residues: CASRGAWGRSYEQYF. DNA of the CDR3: TGCGCCAGCAGGGGCGCCTGGGGCCGCTCCTACGAGCAGTACTTC.

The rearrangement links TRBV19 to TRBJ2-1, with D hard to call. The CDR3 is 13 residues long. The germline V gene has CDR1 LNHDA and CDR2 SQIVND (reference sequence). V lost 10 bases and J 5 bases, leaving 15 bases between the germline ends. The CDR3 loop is CAIWDRRDNEQFF. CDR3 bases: TGTGCCATTTGGGATCGCCGGGACAATGAGCAGTTCTTC.

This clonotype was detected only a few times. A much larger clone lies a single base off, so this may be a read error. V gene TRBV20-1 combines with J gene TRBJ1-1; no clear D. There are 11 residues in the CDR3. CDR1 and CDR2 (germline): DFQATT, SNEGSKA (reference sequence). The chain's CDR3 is CSATATTEALF. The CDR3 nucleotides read TGCAGTGCTACAGCCACCACTGAAGCTCTCTTT.

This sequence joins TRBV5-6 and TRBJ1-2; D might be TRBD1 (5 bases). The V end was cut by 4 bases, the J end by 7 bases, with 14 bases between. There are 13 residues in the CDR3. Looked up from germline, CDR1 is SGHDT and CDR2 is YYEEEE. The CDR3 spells CASSMWGSRGYTF. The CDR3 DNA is TGTGCCAGCAGCATGTGGGGGTCGCGTGGCTACACCTTC. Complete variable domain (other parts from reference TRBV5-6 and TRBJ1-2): DAGVTQSPTHLIKTRGQQVTLRCSPKSGHDTVSWYQQALGQGPQFIFQYYEEEERQRGNFPDRFSGHQFPNYSSELNVNALLLGDSALYLCASSMWGSRGYTFGSGTRLTVV.

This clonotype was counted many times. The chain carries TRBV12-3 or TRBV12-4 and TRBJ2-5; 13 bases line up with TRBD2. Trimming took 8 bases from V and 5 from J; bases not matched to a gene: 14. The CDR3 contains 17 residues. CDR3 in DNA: TGTGCCAGCGGTTGGGGAGTGGGACTAGCGGGACGGGAGACCCAGTACTTC. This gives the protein CASGWGVGLAGRETQYF.

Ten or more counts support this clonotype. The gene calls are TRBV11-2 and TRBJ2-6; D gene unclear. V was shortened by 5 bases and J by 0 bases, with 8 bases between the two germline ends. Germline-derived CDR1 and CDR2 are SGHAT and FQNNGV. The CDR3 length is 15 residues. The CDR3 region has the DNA TGTGCCAGCAGCCCATTTTACTCTGGGGCCAACGTCCTGACTTTC. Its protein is CASSPFYSGANVLTF.

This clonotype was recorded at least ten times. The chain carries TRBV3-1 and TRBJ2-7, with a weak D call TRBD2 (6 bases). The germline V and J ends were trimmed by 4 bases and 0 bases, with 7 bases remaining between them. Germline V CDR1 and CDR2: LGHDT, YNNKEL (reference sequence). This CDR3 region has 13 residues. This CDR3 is CASSRDFSYEQYF. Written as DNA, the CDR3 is TGTGCCAGCAGCCGGGACTTCTCCTACGAGCAGTACTTC.

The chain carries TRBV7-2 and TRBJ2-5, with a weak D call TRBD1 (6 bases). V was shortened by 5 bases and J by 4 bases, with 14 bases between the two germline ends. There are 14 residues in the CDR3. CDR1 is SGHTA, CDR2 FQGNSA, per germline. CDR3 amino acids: CASSVEQGGETQYF. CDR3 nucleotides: TGTGCCAGCAGCGTAGAACAGGGTGGAGAGACCCAGTACTTC.

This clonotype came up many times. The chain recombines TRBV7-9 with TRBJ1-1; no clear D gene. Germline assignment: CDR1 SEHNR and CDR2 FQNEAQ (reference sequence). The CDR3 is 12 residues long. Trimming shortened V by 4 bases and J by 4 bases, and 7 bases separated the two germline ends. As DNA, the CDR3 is TGTGCCAGCAGCTCTTCTAGCACTGAAGCTTTCTTT. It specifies CASSSSSTEAFF.

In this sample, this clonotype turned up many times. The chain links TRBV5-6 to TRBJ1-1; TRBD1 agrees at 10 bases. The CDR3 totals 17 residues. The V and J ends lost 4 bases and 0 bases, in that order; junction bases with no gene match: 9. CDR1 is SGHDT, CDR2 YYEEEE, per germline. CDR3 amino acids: CASSVTGGFGMNTEAFF. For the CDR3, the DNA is TGTGCCAGCAGCGTGACAGGGGGCTTTGGAATGAACACTGAAGCTTTCTTT.

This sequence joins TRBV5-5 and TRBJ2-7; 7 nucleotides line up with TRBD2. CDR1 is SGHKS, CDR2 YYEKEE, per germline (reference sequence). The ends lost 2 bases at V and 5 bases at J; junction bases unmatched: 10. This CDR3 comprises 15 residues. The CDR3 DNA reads TGTGCCAGCAGCTTTTTCTCGGGGAGGGCTAACGAGCAGTACTTC. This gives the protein CASSFFSGRANEQYF.

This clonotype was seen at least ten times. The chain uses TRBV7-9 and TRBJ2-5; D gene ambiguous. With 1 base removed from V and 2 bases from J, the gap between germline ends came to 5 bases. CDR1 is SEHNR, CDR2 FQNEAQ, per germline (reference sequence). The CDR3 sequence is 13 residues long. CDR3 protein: CASSLEGQETQYF. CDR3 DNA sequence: TGTGCCAGCAGCTTAGAGGGACAAGAGACCCAGTACTTC. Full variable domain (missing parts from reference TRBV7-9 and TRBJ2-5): DTGVSQNPRHKITKRGQNVTFRCDPISEHNRLYWYRQTLGQGPEFLTYFQNEAQLEKSRLLSDRFSAERPKGSFSTLEIQRTEQGDSAMYLCASSLEGQETQYFGPGTRLLVL.